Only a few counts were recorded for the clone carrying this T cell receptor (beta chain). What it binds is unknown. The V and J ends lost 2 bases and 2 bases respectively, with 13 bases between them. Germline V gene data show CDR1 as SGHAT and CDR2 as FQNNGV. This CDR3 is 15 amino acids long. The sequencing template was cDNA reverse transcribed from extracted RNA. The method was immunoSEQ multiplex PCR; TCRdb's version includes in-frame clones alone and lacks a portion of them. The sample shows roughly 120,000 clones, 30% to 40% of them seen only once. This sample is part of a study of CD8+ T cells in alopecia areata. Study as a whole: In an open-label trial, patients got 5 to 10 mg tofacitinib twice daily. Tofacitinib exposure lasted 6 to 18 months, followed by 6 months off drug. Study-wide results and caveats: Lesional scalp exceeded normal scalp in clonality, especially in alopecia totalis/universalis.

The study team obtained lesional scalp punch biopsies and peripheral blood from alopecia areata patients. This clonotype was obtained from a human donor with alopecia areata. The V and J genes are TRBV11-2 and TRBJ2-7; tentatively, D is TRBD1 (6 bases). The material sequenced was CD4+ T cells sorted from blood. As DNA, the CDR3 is TGTGCCAGCAGCTTAACATCCAGGGGCCCCTACGAGCAGTACTTC. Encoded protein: CASSLTSRGPYEQYF.